This T cell receptor (beta chain) appears in the sequencing data of a study of immune evolution from preneoplasia to lung adenocarcinoma. Sequencing used immunoSEQ multiplex PCR; TCRdb keeps in-frame clones, though not all of them. The profile shows around 5,000 clones, about 80% of them singletons. This CDR3 has 14 residues. Germline CDR1 SEHNR, CDR2 FQNEAQ (reference sequence). V was trimmed by 0 bases and J by 2 bases, leaving 7 bases between them. The study's findings and limits: Later-stage lesions appeared to have more T cells, more diversity, less clonality.

This clone was observed a few times. What it recognizes is unknown. The chain recombines TRBV7-9 with TRBJ2-5; no reliable D call. Sequenced material: FFPE minimally invasive lung adenocarcinoma tissue. This TCR was recovered from a person aged 65 to 85 with lung adenocarcinoma. The CDR3 spells CASSLAANQETQYF. CDR3 nucleotides: TGTGCCAGCAGCTTAGCTGCAAATCAAGAGACCCAGTACTTC. The variable domain in full, completed from reference TRBV7-9 and TRBJ2-5, reads DTGVSQNPRHKITKRGQNVTFRCDPISEHNRLYWYRQTLGQGPEFLTYFQNEAQLEKSRLLSDRFSAERPKGSFSTLEIQRTEQGDSAMYLCASSLAANQETQYFGPGTRLLVL.